The 23 T cell receptor beta chains below come from one sample, sequenced in a study of blood T cell repertoires in COVID-19. Some clones are missing from TCRdb's copy, which holds only in-frame ones; the method was immunoSEQ multiplex PCR. The sample contains around 250,000 clones, around 90% of which appear only once. Sequencing used PBMCs or T cells enriched from blood (not recorded which). These receptors were obtained from a woman between 50 and 59 years old who had recovered from COVID-19.

The CDR3: CASSQSGRGTNEKLFF. DNA of the CDR3: TGTGCCAGCAGCCAATCCGGCAGGGGCACTAATGAAAAACTGTTTTTT. The genes are TRBV28 and TRBJ1-4; possible D gene TRBD1, 6 bases. Germline V CDR1 and CDR2: MDHEN, SYDVKM. The length of the CDR3 is 16 residues. Trimming removed 6 bases at V and 2 bases at J, with 16 bases between.

V gene TRBV4-3 combines with J gene TRBJ2-1, with TRBD2 matching over 7 bases. Germline V gene sequence: CDR1 LGHNA, CDR2 YSLEER. The trim removed 1 base at V and 15 bases at J, leaving 9 bases unmatched. The CDR3 spans 13 residues. DNA for the CDR3: TGCGCCAGCAGCCAAGTGTCGGGAGGTGTTGCGTTCTTC. Translating it yields CASSQVSGGVAFF.

This clone appeared a few times. The chain is built from TRBV7-9 and TRBJ2-7; TRBD1 agrees at 7 bases. This CDR3 spans 12 amino acids. In germline, CDR1 is SEHNR, CDR2 FQNEAQ (reference sequence). With 6 bases clipped from V and 5 bases from J, the junction kept 4 bases outside the gene matches. The DNA of the CDR3 is TGTGCCAGCAGTGACAGGGCCGACGAGCAGTACTTC. This codes for CASSDRADEQYF.

The chain couples TRBV12-5 to TRBJ1-1; D uncertain. CDR3 length equals 14 residues. The germline CDR1 and CDR2 sequences are LGHNT and FRNRAP. Deletions cut 0 bases from V and 1 base from J, with 6 bases between. In DNA form, the CDR3 reads TGTGCTAGTGGTTTGGTACTGAGGAACACTGAAGCTTTCTTT. Translating gives CASGLVLRNTEAFF.

This clone came up a few times. The V call is TRBV19, the J call TRBJ1-2; TRBD1 might be the D (6 bases). Germline assignment: CDR1 LNHDA and CDR2 SQIVND (reference sequence). V was trimmed by 5 bases and J by 4 bases, leaving 17 bases between them. There are 15 residues in the CDR3. The CDR3: CASSFRGALAYGYTF. The CDR3 DNA reads as TGTGCCAGTAGTTTTCGGGGGGCGCTCGCCTATGGCTACACCTTC. The complete variable domain, with remaining parts taken from reference TRBV19 and TRBJ1-2, reads DGGITQSPKYLFRKEGQNVTLSCEQNLNHDAMYWYRQDPGQGLRLIYYSQIVNDFQKGDIAEGYSVSREKKESFPLTVTSAQKNPTAFYLCASSFRGALAYGYTFGSGTRLTVV.

The rearrangement links TRBV18 to TRBJ1-2, with a possible D match to TRBD1 (5 bases). Trimming removed 3 bases from V and 5 bases from J, with 13 bases in between. Germline CDR1 is KGHSH and CDR2 is LQKENI. The CDR3 spans 14 residues. The DNA of the CDR3 is TGTGCCAGCTCACCTGCGACAGCCTCGTATGGCTACACCTTC. It specifies CASSPATASYGYTF. Full variable domain (outside the CDR3, taken from reference TRBV18 and TRBJ1-2): NAGVMQNPRHLVRRRGQEARLRCSPMKGHSHVYWYRQLPEEGLKFMVYLQKENIIDESGMPKERFSAEFPKEGPSILRIQQVVRGDSAAYFCASSPATASYGYTFGSGTRLTVV.

This chain connects TRBV11-3 to TRBJ2-7; 13 nucleotides align to TRBD2. The germline CDR1 and CDR2 sequences are SGHNT and YENEEA. Trimming took 5 bases from V and 12 from J; bases not matched to a gene: 10. This CDR3 region has 14 residues. In nucleotides, the CDR3 is TGTGCCAGCAGCGCCGGGACTAGCGGGGCCTCGAGGTACTTC. It yields the protein CASSAGTSGASRYF.

This chain connects TRBV5-1 to TRBJ1-1, with TRBD1 matching 7 bases. CDR3 length: 12 amino acids. CDR1 is SGHRS, CDR2 YFSETQ, per germline. The V segment lost 1 base and the J segment 8 bases; nucleotides outside the gene matches: 2. The CDR3 DNA reads TGCGCCAGCAGCTTGTGGACAGGAGAAGCTTTCTTT. This codes for CASSLWTGEAFF.

The chain recombines TRBV15 with TRBJ1-1, with 10 bases matching TRBD1. The junction had 8 bases not matched to a gene; V was cut back by 9 bases and J by 1 base. Per germline, CDR1 LNHNV and CDR2 YYDKDF (reference sequence). The length of the CDR3 is 15 residues. CDR3 sequence: CATNRDRGSNTEAFF. The DNA of the CDR3 is TGTGCCACAAACCGGGACAGGGGCTCGAACACTGAAGCTTTCTTT.

The chain uses TRBV28 and TRBJ2-7, with 8 bases fitting TRBD1. V was pared by 3 bases and J by 5 bases, with 6 bases of the junction left unmatched. Germline CDR1 is MDHEN and CDR2 is SYDVKM. The CDR3 sequence is 14 residues long. The CDR3 coding sequence is TGTGCCAGCAGTTTCCAGGGGGCAGAGAACGAGCAGTACTTC. Protein product: CASSFQGAENEQYF.

The chain couples TRBV18 to TRBJ1-2; D perhaps matches TRBD1 (6 bases). Germline CDR1 is KGHSH and CDR2 is LQKENI. Trimming stripped 3 bases from V and 8 bases from J, with 13 bases between. The length of the CDR3 is 13 residues. The CDR3 sequence: CASSPDRIEGYTF. In nucleotides, the CDR3 is TGTGCCAGCTCACCTGACAGGATTGAAGGCTACACCTTC.

The chain links TRBV24-1 to TRBJ1-2; 9 bases match TRBD1. Germline V gene data show CDR1 as KGHDR and CDR2 as SFDVKD. CDR3 length: 12 amino acids. J gave up 6 bases and V 10 bases, and 5 bases lay outside the gene matches. The DNA of the CDR3 is TGTGCCACAAGTACAGGGGGCCATGGCTACACCTTC. This sequence encodes CATSTGGHGYTF.

The V call is TRBV3-1 (or the pseudogene TRBV3-2), the J call TRBJ1-1, with 9 bases matching TRBD1. The CDR3 consists of 15 residues. The germline gives CDR1 LGHDT, CDR2 YNNKEL (reference sequence). V lost 4 bases to trimming and J lost 1 base; unmatched junction nucleotides: 4. CDR3 loop: CASSPRDRENTEAFF. DNA of the CDR3: TGTGCCAGCAGCCCCAGGGACAGGGAGAACACTGAAGCTTTCTTT.

This clone came up once. V usage is TRBV28 and J usage is TRBJ1-5, with D tentatively TRBD1 (5 bases). CDR1 and CDR2 from the germline V gene are MDHEN and SYDVKM. The CDR3 has 15 residues. V was shortened by 5 bases and J by 6 bases, with 17 bases between the two germline ends. CDR3 loop: CASSPRTSGSQPQHF. CDR3 nucleotide sequence: TGTGCCAGCAGTCCCAGGACGTCAGGGTCTCAGCCCCAGCATTTT.

This rearrangement joins TRBV18 to TRBJ1-1, with D uncertain. Per the germline V gene, CDR1 is KGHSH and CDR2 is LQKENI. Trimming stripped 2 bases from V and 1 base from J, with 8 bases between. The CDR3 loop spans 14 amino acids. Here the CDR3 DNA reads TGTGCCAGCTCACCAGCGGGGAAGAACACTGAAGCTTTCTTT. Its translation is CASSPAGKNTEAFF.

The J gene is TRBJ2-7, the V gene TRBV5-6, with TRBD2 identical over 7 bases. CDR1 is SGHDT and CDR2 is YYEEEE in the germline V gene. Trimming removed 0 bases from V and 0 bases from J; junction bases left unmatched: 9. The CDR3 runs to 17 residues. CDR3 sequence (DNA): TGTGCCAGCAGCTTGGGGCCCTCGCGGGAGCACTCCTACGAGCAGTACTTC. Translated: CASSLGPSREHSYEQYF.

The rearrangement joins TRBV28 to TRBJ1-5; no clear D gene. Germline CDR1 is MDHEN and CDR2 is SYDVKM. V dropped 2 bases and J dropped 0 bases, with 5 bases sitting between them. The length of the CDR3 is 14 residues. Here the CDR3 DNA reads TGTGCCAGCAGTTTACAGGTTAGCAATCAGCCCCAGCATTTT. Translating it yields CASSLQVSNQPQHF.

The chain couples TRBV18 to TRBJ1-3; D remains ambiguous. Germline CDR1 reads KGHSH; CDR2 reads LQKENI. Trimming shortened V by 6 bases and J by 0 bases, and 9 bases separated the two germline ends. The CDR3 totals 14 residues. In nucleotides, the CDR3 is TGTGCCAGCTCGCGGGGAAACTCTGGAAACACCATATATTTT. Its protein is CASSRGNSGNTIYF.

This clone turned up a few times. The genes are TRBV5-1 and TRBJ2-7, with TRBD1 matching 7 bases. Germline loops: CDR1 SGHRS, CDR2 YFSETQ. The CDR3 runs to 14 residues. J lost 1 base, V lost 4 bases, and 5 bases had no gene match. CDR3 residues: CASSPAQGSYEQYF. CDR3 bases: TGCGCCAGCAGCCCAGCACAGGGGTCCTACGAGCAGTACTTC.

The chain employs TRBV6-5 and TRBJ2-7, with 11 bases that match TRBD1. This CDR3 has 15 residues. The V segment lost 2 bases and the J segment 3 bases; nucleotides outside the gene matches: 3. Germline assignment: CDR1 MNHEY and CDR2 SVGAGI. Written as DNA, the CDR3 is TGTGCCAGCAGTTACCGGGACAGGGGGTTCTACGAGCAGTACTTC. This gives the protein CASSYRDRGFYEQYF.

On this clone itself: Within the sample, other DNA sequences also encode this same CDR3. The rearrangement uses TRBV7-2 and TRBJ2-7; 7 bases are a match to TRBD2. CDR1 and CDR2 (germline): SGHTA, FQGNSA. The V gene end was trimmed by 3 bases and the J gene end by 1 base; junction bases not matched to a gene: 3. The CDR3 loop spans 14 amino acids. The CDR3 here is CASSFRTSSYEQYF. The CDR3 region has the DNA TGTGCCAGCAGCTTCCGGACTAGTTCCTACGAGCAGTACTTC.

The chain combines TRBV27 with TRBJ2-7; 9 bases are a match to TRBD2. Unmatched junction bases numbered 8, after V lost 6 bases and J lost 2 bases. The CDR3 has 15 residues. The germline V gene has CDR1 MNHEY and CDR2 SMNVEV (reference sequence). CDR3 in DNA: TGTGCCAGCAGCCTCCTGGCGGGAGGGCCCTACGAGCAGTACTTC. This encodes CASSLLAGGPYEQYF.

The chain combines TRBV9 with TRBJ2-7; 9 bases line up with TRBD2. The J segment lost 4 bases and the V segment lost 0 bases, leaving 8 bases of the junction unmatched. Germline CDR1 is SGDLS and CDR2 is YYNGEE. The CDR3 loop spans 16 amino acids. Here the CDR3 reads CASSVEDAGGPYEQYF. The CDR3 region has the DNA TGTGCCAGCAGCGTAGAGGACGCGGGAGGGCCTTACGAGCAGTACTTC.